This TCR beta chain was sequenced during a study of blood T cell repertoires in COVID-19. Study-wide context: In each case, the material was cDNA or gDNA derived from T cells, B-cell-depleted T cells, or PBMCs.

Study processing details: Amplification with reference gene primers provided the estimates of nucleated cell counts. Repertoires were generated with immunoSEQ multiplex PCR, while TCRdb's copy carries only in-frame clones and drops some. Clone size and the V and J calls come from that table; the DNA yielded D and trimming. The data contain about 200,000 clones, around 88% of them singletons. CDR3 length: 11 residues. Between the trimmed V and J ends, which lost 6 bases and 7 bases, there was a span of 9 bases. Per germline, CDR1 SNHLY and CDR2 FYNNEI. This study enrolled people aged about 18 to 95 from about two dozen US geographic areas. Allocation to cohorts depended on clinical history reported by the participants.

V and J are TRBV2 and TRBJ1-1; the D is unclear. The origin of this receptor is a middle-aged man with acute COVID-19. Sequencing was carried out using PBMCs or T cells enriched from blood (not recorded which). CDR3 in amino acids: CASRVGNEAFF. In DNA, the CDR3 is TGTGCCAGCAGAGTCGGGAATGAAGCTTTCTTT.